The T cell receptor (beta chain) under discussion was sequenced for a study of T-cell reconstitution after alpha-beta-depleted transplantation in children. Broader study findings: T-cell counts and diversity were attributed mostly to newly produced T cells one year after transplant. As was reported, about two months after transplant, alpha-beta T cells came from several hundred expanded graft clones. It was surviving recipient T cells and thymic progenitors that gave some patients high TCRbeta diversity at day 60.

V lost 4 bases and J lost 0; bases outside the gene matches: 2. The CDR3 runs to 15 residues. Germline CDR1 is LGHNA and CDR2 is YSLEER. There are many counts of this clonotype. Its matching antigen is unknown. Unique molecular identifiers were incorporated during preparation of the TCRbeta library. TCRdb called the PCR reads again in MiXCR, with one record for every CDR3 protein. Of 180,000 or so distinct CDR3 sequences listed, about 6% are singletons. V usage is TRBV4-3 and J usage is TRBJ1-1; 10 bases map to TRBD1. Specimen: PBMCs, collected before TCRalphabeta/CD19-depleted stem cell transplant. This TCR derives from a girl under three years old with combined immunodeficiency, due to receive a stem cell transplant. The CDR3 here is CASSPGTGVNTEAFF. The CDR3 nucleotides are TGCGCCAGCAGCCCCGGGACAGGGGTGAACACTGAAGCTTTCTTT.